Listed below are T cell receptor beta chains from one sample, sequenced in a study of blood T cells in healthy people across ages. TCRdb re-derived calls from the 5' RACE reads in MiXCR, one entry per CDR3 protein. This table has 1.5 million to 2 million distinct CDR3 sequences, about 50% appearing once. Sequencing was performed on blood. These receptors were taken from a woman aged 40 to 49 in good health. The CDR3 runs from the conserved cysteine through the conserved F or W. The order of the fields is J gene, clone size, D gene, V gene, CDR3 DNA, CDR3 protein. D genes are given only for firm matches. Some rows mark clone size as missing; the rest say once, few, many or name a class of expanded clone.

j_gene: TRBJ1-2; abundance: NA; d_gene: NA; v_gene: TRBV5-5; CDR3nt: TGTGCCAGCAGCTGGGTCCCTACCTATGGCTACACCTTC; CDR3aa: CASSWVPTYGYTF
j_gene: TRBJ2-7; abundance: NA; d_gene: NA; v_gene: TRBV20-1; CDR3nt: TGCAGTGCTAATAGTTTGCAAAGAGGGTACAATGAGCAGTACTTC; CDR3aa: CSANSLQRGYNEQYF
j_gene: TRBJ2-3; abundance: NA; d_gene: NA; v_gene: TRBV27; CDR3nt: TGTGCCAGCAGCTCATATCTCCTCACAGATACGCAGTATTTT; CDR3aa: CASSSYLLTDTQYF
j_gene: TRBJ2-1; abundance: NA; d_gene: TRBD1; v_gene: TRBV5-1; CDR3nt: TGCGCCAGCTCGGGGACAGGGCGTCATGAGCAGTTCTTC; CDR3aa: CASSGTGRHEQFF
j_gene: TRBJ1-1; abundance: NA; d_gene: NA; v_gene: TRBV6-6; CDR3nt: TGTGCCAGCCAAGCCTTCATGAACACTGAAGCTTTCTTT; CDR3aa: CASQAFMNTEAFF
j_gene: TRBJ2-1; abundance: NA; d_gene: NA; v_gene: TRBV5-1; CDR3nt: TGCGCCAGCAGCTTGGTAGGCCAGGGACTGAATGAGCAGTTCTTC; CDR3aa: CASSLVGQGLNEQFF
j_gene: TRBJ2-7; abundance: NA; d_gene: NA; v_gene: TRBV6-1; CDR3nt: TGTGCCAGCAGTGATACAGGACTCCGCTCCTACGAGCAGTACTTC; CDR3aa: CASSDTGLRSYEQYF
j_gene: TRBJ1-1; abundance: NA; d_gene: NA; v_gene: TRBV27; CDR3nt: TGTGCCAGCACCTCGGGGGGGCATCGGACTGAAGCTTTCTTT; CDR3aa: CASTSGGHRTEAFF
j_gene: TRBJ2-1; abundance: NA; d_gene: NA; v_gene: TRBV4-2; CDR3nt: TGTGCCAGCAGCCAGGGAGGGGCGACAGGACCCTACAATGAGCAGTTCTTC; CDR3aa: CASSQGGATGPYNEQFF
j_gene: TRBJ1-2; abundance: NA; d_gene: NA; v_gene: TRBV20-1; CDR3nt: TGCAGTGCCGCGGACAGATACTATGGCTACACCTTC; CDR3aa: CSAADRYYGYTF
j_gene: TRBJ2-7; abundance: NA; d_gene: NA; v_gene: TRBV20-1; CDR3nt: TGCAGTGCTAGAGACGCTGGTTCGGGGAACTCCTACGAGCAGTACTTC; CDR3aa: CSARDAGSGNSYEQYF
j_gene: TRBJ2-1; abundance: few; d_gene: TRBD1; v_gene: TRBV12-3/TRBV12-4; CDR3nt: TGTGCCAGCAGACGCCTCGACAGGGGGACCTACAATGAGCAGTTCTTC; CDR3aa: CASRRLDRGTYNEQFF
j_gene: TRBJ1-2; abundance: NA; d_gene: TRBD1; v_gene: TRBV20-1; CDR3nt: TGCAGTGCTGGAGACAGGGCTTCCTATGGCTACACCTTC; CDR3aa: CSAGDRASYGYTF
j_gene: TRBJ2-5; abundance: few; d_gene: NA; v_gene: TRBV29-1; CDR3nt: TGCAGCGTTGTACCGCCTCCGATGGGACAAGAGACCCAGTACTTC; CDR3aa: CSVVPPPMGQETQYF
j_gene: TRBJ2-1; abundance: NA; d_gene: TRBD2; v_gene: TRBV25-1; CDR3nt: TGTGCCACCAGCCAGCGGATAGCGGGGGGGCTCAATGAGCAGTTCTTC; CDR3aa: CATSQRIAGGLNEQFF
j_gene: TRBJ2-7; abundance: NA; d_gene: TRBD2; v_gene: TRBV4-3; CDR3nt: TGCGCCAGCAGCCAGGGACTAGACGGCCCGATTCGGACTATCTACGAGCAGTACTTC; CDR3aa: CASSQGLDGPIRTIYEQYF
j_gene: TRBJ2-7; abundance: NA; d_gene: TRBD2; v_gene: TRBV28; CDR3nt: TGTGCCAGCAGTACCCAGCGGGAGAGCTCCTACAATGAGCAGTACTTC; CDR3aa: CASSTQRESSYNEQYF
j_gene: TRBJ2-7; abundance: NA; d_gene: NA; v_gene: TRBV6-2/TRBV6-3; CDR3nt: TGTGCCAGCAGTAAACAGGACAGCTACGAGCAGTACTTC; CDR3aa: CASSKQDSYEQYF
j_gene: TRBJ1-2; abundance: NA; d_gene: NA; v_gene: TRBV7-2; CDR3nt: TGTGCCAGCAGCTTAGCCCAGGGCCGTAGAAACTATGGCTACACCTTC; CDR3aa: CASSLAQGRRNYGYTF
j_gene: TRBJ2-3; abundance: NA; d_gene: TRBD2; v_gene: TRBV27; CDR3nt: TGTGCCAGCAGTAGAAAGCGGGAGCGCACAGATACGCAGTATTTT; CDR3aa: CASSRKRERTDTQYF
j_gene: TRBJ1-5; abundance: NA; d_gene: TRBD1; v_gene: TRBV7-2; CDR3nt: TGTGCCAGCAGCTTAAACAGGGGAGGCCAGCCCCAGCATTTT; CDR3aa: CASSLNRGGQPQHF
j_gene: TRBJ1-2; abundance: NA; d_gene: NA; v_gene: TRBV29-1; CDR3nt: TGCAGCGCCTCGCCGGGAAGTGGGGGATATGGCTACACCTTC; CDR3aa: CSASPGSGGYGYTF
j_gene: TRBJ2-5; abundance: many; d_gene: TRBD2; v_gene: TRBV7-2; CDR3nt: TGTGCCAGCAGCCTCGGCGGGGGGTCGGAGACCCAGTACTTC; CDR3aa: CASSLGGGSETQYF
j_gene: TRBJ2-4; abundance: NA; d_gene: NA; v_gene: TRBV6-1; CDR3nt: TGTGCCAGCAGTGAAAAGACCCTTGTGACAGCCAAATACAATGAGCAGTACTTC; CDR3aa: CASSEKTLVTAKYNEQYF
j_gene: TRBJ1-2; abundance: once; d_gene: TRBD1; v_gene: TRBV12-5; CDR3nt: TGTGCTAGTGGACGTACAGGGGGCGCACATGGCTACACCTTC; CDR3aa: CASGRTGGAHGYTF
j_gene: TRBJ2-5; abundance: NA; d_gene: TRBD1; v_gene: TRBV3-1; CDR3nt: TGTGCCAGCAGCAGACCGGGACAGGCTCAAGAGACCCAGTACTTC; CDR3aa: CASSRPGQAQETQYF
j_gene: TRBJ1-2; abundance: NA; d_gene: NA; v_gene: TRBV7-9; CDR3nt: TGTGCCAGCAGCCCGGGACTCCAGTATGGCTACACCTTC; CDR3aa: CASSPGLQYGYTF
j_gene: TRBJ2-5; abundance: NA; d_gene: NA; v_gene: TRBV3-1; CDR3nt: TGTGCCAGCAGCCAAGAGGGCGTAAGACGGACCTTAAAAGAGACCCAGTACTTC; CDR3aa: CASSQEGVRRTLKETQYF